The 22 T cell receptor beta chains below were found in one sample sequenced in a study of CD8+CD57+ T cells in acquired aplastic anemia. The patients chosen for sequencing had shown expansion of CD8+CD57+ cells (detected by flow cytometry). The TCR beta profiling, which covered VDJ combination and CDR3 sequence, was carried out using genomic DNA as the template. TCRdb used MiXCR to reprocess the reads, holding one entry per CDR3 protein. The repertoire has 50,000 to 65,000 distinct CDR3 sequences, 55% to 70% of them found once; the top ten carry approximately 15%. The sample taken for sequencing was sorted CD4+, CD8+, or CD8+CD57+ T cells (not recorded which) from PBMCs. The receptors stem from a human donor with aplastic anemia.

At least ten counts were recorded for this clonotype. This chain uses TRBV11-2 with TRBJ2-1, with TRBD1 matching over 11 bases. The CDR3 runs 16 residues. The trim removed 2 bases at V and 6 bases at J, leaving 6 bases unmatched. Germline V CDR1 and CDR2: SGHAT, FQNNGV. The CDR3 nucleotides are TGTGCCAGCAGCTTAAGGTGGGACAGGGGGAGCAATGAGCAGTTCTTC. This codes for CASSLRWDRGSNEQFF.

This clonotype turned up a few times. The genes are TRBV15 and TRBJ2-1, with D tentatively TRBD1 or TRBD2 (5 bases each). Trimming pared 9 bases from V and 2 bases from J, leaving 14 bases between. Germline assignment: CDR1 LNHNV and CDR2 YYDKDF (reference sequence). The CDR3 totals 14 residues. Here the CDR3 reads CATGTLAPYNEQFF. CDR3 sequence (DNA): TGTGCCACAGGGACGCTTGCTCCCTACAATGAGCAGTTCTTC.

This clonotype was seen only a few times. This chain joins TRBV27 and TRBJ1-1, with 10 bases that match TRBD1. The CDR3 is made up of 17 amino acids. The V gene's germline CDR1 is MNHEY and CDR2 SMNVEV (reference sequence). With V trimmed by 2 bases and J by 0 bases, 6 bases remained unmatched. DNA for the CDR3: TGTGCCAGCAGTTTAGGTGTCGGGACAGGGGTGAACACTGAAGCTTTCTTT. This gives the protein CASSLGVGTGVNTEAFF.

This chain uses TRBV20-1 with TRBJ1-5; TRBD1 might be the D (5 bases). Germline CDR1 is DFQATT and CDR2 is SNEGSKA (reference sequence). This CDR3 spans 15 amino acids. Trimming removed 4 bases from V and 2 bases from J, with 15 bases in between. CDR3 bases: TGCAGTGCTATTGAGGGACGCGGAGGCAATCAGCCCCAGCATTTT. Protein: CSAIEGRGGNQPQHF.

This chain uses TRBV29-1 with TRBJ2-1, with 10 bases identical to TRBD2. The CDR3 is 12 amino acids. The ends lost 7 bases at V and 8 bases at J; junction bases unmatched: 5. CDR1 SQVTM and CDR2 ANQGSEA come from the germline V gene. The CDR3 is CSESSGGDEQFF. The CDR3 bases are TGCAGCGAATCTAGCGGGGGAGATGAGCAGTTCTTC.

The chain is built from TRBV19 and TRBJ1-4; D not certain. Germline V gene lookup returns CDR1 LNHDA and CDR2 SQIVND (reference sequence). Trimming pared 3 bases from V and 5 bases from J, leaving 10 bases between. The CDR3 is 14 amino acids. CDR3 in amino acids: CASSMGQANEKLFF. DNA for the CDR3: TGTGCCAGTAGTATGGGTCAGGCAAATGAAAAACTGTTTTTT.

This clonotype was counted at least ten times. The chain employs TRBV19 and TRBJ2-4; D is tentatively TRBD1 or TRBD2 (5 bases each). V lost 6 bases and J 0 bases, leaving 15 bases between the germline ends. This CDR3 comprises 16 residues. CDR1 LNHDA and CDR2 SQIVND come from the germline V gene (reference sequence). CDR3 coding DNA: TGTGCCAGTAGCCGGGACGTCGAACTAGCCAAAAACATTCAGTACTTC. Translated: CASSRDVELAKNIQYF.

This clonotype was observed at least ten times. CDR3 in amino acids: CASSFGTGEDFF. In nucleotides, the CDR3 is TGTGCCAGCAGTTTCGGGACAGGGGAGGACTTCTTT. The rearrangement joins TRBV6-5 to TRBJ1-1, with 10 positions matching TRBD1. Germline-derived CDR1 and CDR2 are MNHEY and SVGAGI. The CDR3 is 12 amino acids. Losses at the gene ends were 4 bases for V and 14 bases for J; bases not matched to a gene: 7.

The chain carries TRBV7-8 and TRBJ1-2, with 8 bases fitting TRBD1. V lost 5 bases to trimming and J lost 4 bases; unmatched junction nucleotides: 3. The CDR3 spans 13 residues. Germline assignment: CDR1 SGHVS and CDR2 FQNEAQ. In DNA form, the CDR3 reads TGTGCCAGCAGCCGGGACAGGTCCTATGGCTACACCTTC. It specifies CASSRDRSYGYTF.

This clonotype came up once. The V gene is TRBV29-1, the J gene TRBJ2-1; TRBD1 aligns across 7 bases. The J segment lost 1 base and the V segment lost 8 bases, leaving 11 bases of the junction unmatched. Germline V CDR1 and CDR2: SQVTM, ANQGSEA. The CDR3 sequence is 15 residues long. The CDR3 spells CSWGRGLVSYNEQFF. The DNA for the CDR3 is TGCAGCTGGGGAAGGGGGCTGGTGTCCTACAATGAGCAGTTCTTC.

The V and J genes are TRBV29-1 and TRBJ1-2; no clear D gene. Trimming took off 6 bases at V and 8 bases at J, with 7 bases between the two ends. The CDR3 is 9 amino acids. CDR1 SQVTM and CDR2 ANQGSEA come from the germline V gene. The CDR3 here is CSVSPGYTF. CDR3 in DNA: TGCAGCGTGAGTCCGGGCTACACCTTC.

This clonotype was seen many times. V is TRBV19 and J is TRBJ2-1; D call uncertain. V was trimmed by 2 bases and J by 6 bases, leaving 8 bases between them. CDR1 is LNHDA and CDR2 is SQIVND in the germline V gene (reference sequence). The CDR3 contains 13 residues. The CDR3 nucleotides read TGTGCCAGTAGTATACACTCGGGCAATGAGCAGTTCTTC. Encoded protein: CASSIHSGNEQFF.

V and J are TRBV6-5 and TRBJ2-7; the D gene is possibly TRBD1 (5 bases). The ends were cut back, 2 bases at V and 7 bases at J, with 18 bases in the middle. Germline CDR1 reads MNHEY; CDR2 reads SVGAGI. The CDR3 consists of 15 residues. CDR3 in DNA: TGTGCCAGCAGTTACGGCGGCAGGGATTACAATGAGCAGTACGTC. Translated: CASSYGGRDYNEQYV.

The chain couples TRBV20-1 to TRBJ2-1; D unclear. Between the trimmed V and J ends, which lost 6 bases and 0 bases, there was a span of 18 bases. CDR1 DFQATT and CDR2 SNEGSKA come from the germline V gene (reference sequence). The CDR3 contains 16 residues. The CDR3 is CSAPGYTTSSYNEQFF. The DNA of the CDR3 is TGCAGTGCCCCTGGTTACACTACGAGCTCCTACAATGAGCAGTTCTTC.

This rearrangement joins TRBV2 to TRBJ1-1; D unresolved. This CDR3 spans 12 amino acids. The germline V and J ends were trimmed by 7 bases and 2 bases, with 8 bases remaining between them. Per the germline V gene, CDR1 is SNHLY and CDR2 is FYNNEI. Here the CDR3 reads CASIWRNTEAFF. The CDR3 DNA sequence: TGTGCCAGCATTTGGAGAAACACTGAAGCTTTCTTT.

About this clonotype: A much larger clone is a single base away; this may be a read error. The rearrangement links TRBV5-5 to TRBJ1-2; D is possibly TRBD1 (5 bases). Germline CDR1 is SGHKS and CDR2 is YYEKEE (reference sequence). This CDR3 spans 15 amino acids. The CDR3 region is CVSSLNRGAGYGYTF. The CDR3 region has the DNA TGTGTCAGCAGCTTGAACCGGGGCGCTGGCTATGGCTACACCTTC.

This rearrangement joins TRBV5-1 to TRBJ2-1; D is unresolved. V shed 1 base and J shed 3 bases, with 5 bases lying between them. This CDR3 has 13 residues. Germline CDR1 reads SGHRS; CDR2 reads YFSETQ. The CDR3 DNA follows: TGCGCCAGCAGCTTGTCCGACTACAATGAGCAGTTCTTC. Translating gives CASSLSDYNEQFF.

This clonotype was detected ten times or more. The J gene is TRBJ2-5, the V gene TRBV7-2; 8 nucleotides align to TRBD1. The germline CDR1 and CDR2 sequences are SGHTA and FQGNSA. V shed 5 bases, J shed 0 bases, and the junction held 8 bases outside the gene matches. The CDR3 contains 16 residues. CDR3 sequence: CASSPRQGSYQETQYF. CDR3 sequence (DNA): TGTGCCAGCAGCCCTAGACAGGGGTCGTACCAAGAGACCCAGTACTTC.

This clonotype was found once. This chain uses TRBV29-1 with TRBJ2-7; 15 positions match TRBD2. CDR1 is SQVTM and CDR2 is ANQGSEA in the germline V gene. The CDR3 is 16 amino acids. The ends lost 3 bases at V and 5 bases at J; junction bases unmatched: 8. The CDR3 sequence: CSVEGPGLAGGNEQYF. The CDR3 nucleotides read TGCAGCGTTGAGGGACCAGGACTAGCGGGGGGGAACGAGCAGTACTTC.

This chain joins TRBV27 and TRBJ1-5; a possible D gene is TRBD1 (6 bases). V was pared by 4 bases and J by 6 bases, with 7 bases between. There are 12 residues in the CDR3. Per the germline V gene, CDR1 is MNHEY and CDR2 is SMNVEV (reference sequence). CDR3 nucleotides: TGTGCCAGCAGTTCACAGGGTCAGCCCCAGCATTTT. Protein sequence: CASSSQGQPQHF.

This rearrangement joins TRBV2 to TRBJ2-3; 10 nucleotides agree with TRBD2. The CDR3 is 16 amino acids. Germline CDR1 is SNHLY and CDR2 is FYNNEI. V shed 7 bases, J shed 5 bases, and the junction held 12 bases outside the gene matches. The CDR3 sequence is CASTPRSGGPGDTQYF. The DNA for the CDR3 is TGTGCCAGCACCCCTCGTAGCGGGGGGCCGGGAGATACGCAGTATTTT.

This clonotype was observed many times. V usage is TRBV9 and J usage is TRBJ1-1; no definite D call. Germline V CDR1 and CDR2: SGDLS, YYNGEE. The CDR3 covers 13 residues. The germline V and J ends were trimmed by 0 bases and 2 bases, with 5 bases remaining between them. Written as DNA, the CDR3 is TGTGCCAGCAGCGTAGGGTTCAACACTGAAGCTTTCTTT. It is translated as CASSVGFNTEAFF.